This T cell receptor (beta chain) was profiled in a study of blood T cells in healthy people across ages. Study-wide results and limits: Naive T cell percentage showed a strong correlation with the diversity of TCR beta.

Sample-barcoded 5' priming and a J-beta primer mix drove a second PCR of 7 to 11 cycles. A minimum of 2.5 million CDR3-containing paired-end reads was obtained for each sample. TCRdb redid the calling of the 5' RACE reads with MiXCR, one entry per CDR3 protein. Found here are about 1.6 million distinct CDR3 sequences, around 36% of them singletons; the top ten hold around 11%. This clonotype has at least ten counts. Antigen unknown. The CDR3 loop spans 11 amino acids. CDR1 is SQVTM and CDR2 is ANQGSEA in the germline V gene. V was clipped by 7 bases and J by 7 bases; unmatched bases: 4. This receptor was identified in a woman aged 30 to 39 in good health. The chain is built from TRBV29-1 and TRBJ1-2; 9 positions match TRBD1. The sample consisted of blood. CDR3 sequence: CSGDRELGYTF. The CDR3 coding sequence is TGCAGCGGGGACAGGGAACTTGGCTACACCTTC.